This T cell receptor (beta chain) was sequenced for a study of shared clonotypes between healthy human individuals. Turning to the study itself: Researchers assigned three CD4 naive, three CD4 memory, two CD8 naive and one CD8 memory plate to each donor. Study-level points and caveats: In several donors, about 5% of naive CD4 clonotypes appeared in common. Non-shared clonotypes had lower generation probabilities than clonotypes shared by all four sorted-subset donors. Deeper or shallower sequencing was expected to change how clonotypes are shared among donors.

Remarks on this clone: What it binds is unknown.

TCRdb's copy holds only in-frame clones and misses some; the assay was immunoSEQ multiplex PCR. The sample has around 2.1 million clones; 90% to 97% are singletons. Trimming removed 2 bases from V and 4 bases from J; junction bases left unmatched: 12. The CDR3 totals 17 residues. Germline V gene sequence: CDR1 MNHNS, CDR2 SASEGT. The clonotype comes from a young man in good health. The material sequenced was naive CD4+ T cells sorted from blood. The subset was: CD45RA+ positively selected. V gene TRBV6-1 combines with J gene TRBJ2-5; 8 bases match TRBD2. CDR3 coding DNA: TGTGCCAGCAGTGAATATTTCGGGGGGGCCCGGGGAGAGACCCAGTACTTC. The encoded protein is CASSEYFGGARGETQYF.